This paragraph reports one T cell receptor (beta chain). Clones were sequenced by immunoSEQ multiplex PCR, and TCRdb holds only the in-frame ones, with some missing. The sample carries about 110,000 clones, roughly 89% recorded once. This record comes from a study of T cell changes during pregnancy in multiple sclerosis. This CDR3 is 17 amino acids long. Trimming cost V 5 bases and J 2 bases, with 19 bases left between them. In germline, CDR1 is MNHEY, CDR2 SMNVEV (reference sequence). This chain links TRBV27 with TRBJ2-1; maybe TRBD1 (6 bases). Here the sequenced sample was peripheral blood, taken before pregnancy. The source is a female donor with multiple sclerosis, enrolled in a pregnancy study. In DNA, the CDR3 is TGTGCCAGCAGTACAGGGACAACTCTACCCCCCTACAATGAGCAGTTCTTC. Residues: CASSTGTTLPPYNEQFF.